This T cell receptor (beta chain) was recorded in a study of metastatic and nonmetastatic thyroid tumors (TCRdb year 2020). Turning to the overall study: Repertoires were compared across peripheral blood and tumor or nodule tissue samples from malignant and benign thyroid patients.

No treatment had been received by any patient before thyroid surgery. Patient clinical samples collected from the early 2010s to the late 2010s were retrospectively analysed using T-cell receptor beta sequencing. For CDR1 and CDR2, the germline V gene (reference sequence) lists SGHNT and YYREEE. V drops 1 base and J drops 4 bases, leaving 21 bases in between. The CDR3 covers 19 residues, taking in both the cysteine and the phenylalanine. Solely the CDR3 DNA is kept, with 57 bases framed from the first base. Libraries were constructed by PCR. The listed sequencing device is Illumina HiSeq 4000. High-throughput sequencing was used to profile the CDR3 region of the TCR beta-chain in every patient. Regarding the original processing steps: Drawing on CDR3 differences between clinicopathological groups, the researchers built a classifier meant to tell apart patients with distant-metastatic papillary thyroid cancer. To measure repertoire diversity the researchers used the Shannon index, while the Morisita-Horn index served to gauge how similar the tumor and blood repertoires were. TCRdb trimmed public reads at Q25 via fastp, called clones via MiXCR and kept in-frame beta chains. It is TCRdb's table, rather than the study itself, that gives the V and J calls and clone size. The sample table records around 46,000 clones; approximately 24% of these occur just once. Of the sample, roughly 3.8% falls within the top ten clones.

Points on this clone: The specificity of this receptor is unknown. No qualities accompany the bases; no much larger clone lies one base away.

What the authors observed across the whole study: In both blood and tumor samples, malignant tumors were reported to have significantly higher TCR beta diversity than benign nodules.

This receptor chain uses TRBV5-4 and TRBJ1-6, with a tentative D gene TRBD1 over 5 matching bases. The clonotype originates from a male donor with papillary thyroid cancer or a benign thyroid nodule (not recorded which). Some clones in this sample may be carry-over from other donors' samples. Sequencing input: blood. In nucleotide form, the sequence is TGTGCCAGCAGCTTGCGAAGTTTAAGGGGTCCGAGGTATAATTCACCCCTCCACTTT. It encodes CASSLRSLRGPRYNSPLHF.